This TCR beta chain originates from a study of naive CD8 T cells in extremely preterm neonates. Germline CDR1 is LNHDA and CDR2 is SQIVND (reference sequence). V lost 0 bases, J lost 1 base, and 0 bases stayed unmatched. The CDR3 runs to 15 residues. Points from the study as a whole: Preterm neonates shared more CDR3 nucleotide sequences (around 2.5%) than older groups.

TCRdb's table, derived via immunoSEQ multiplex PCR, lists solely in-frame clones and lacks some. The data hold 5,500 to 6,500 clones, with roughly 96% observed a single time. Sorted cells: live naive CD8+ T cells, CD45RA+CCR7+, Annexin V-negative. To note about this clone: The target antigen is unknown.

This clonotype was obtained from a human donor in good health. The sample consisted of naive CD8+ T cells from blood. The chain employs TRBV19 and TRBJ1-5; TRBD1 agrees at 7 bases. As DNA, the CDR3 is TGTGCCAGTAGTATAGACAGGGGGAGCAATCAGCCCCAGCATTTT. It yields the protein CASSIDRGSNQPQHF. The whole variable domain, filled in from reference TRBV19 and TRBJ1-5, reads DGGITQSPKYLFRKEGQNVTLSCEQNLNHDAMYWYRQDPGQGLRLIYYSQIVNDFQKGDIAEGYSVSREKKESFPLTVTSAQKNPTAFYLCASSIDRGSNQPQHFGDGTRLSIL.